A selection of T cell receptor beta chains follows, all from one sample in a study of T cells in Graves' hyperthyroidism and ophthalmopathy. TCRdb itself ran the multiplex PCR reads through MiXCR, one entry per CDR3 protein. The table lists 490,000 or so distinct CDR3 sequences, roughly 15% of them singletons. Sequencing was carried out using blood. The receptors shown here come from a woman aged 30 to 39 with Graves' ophthalmopathy. Each CDR3 is given with its conserved first and last residue. D genes are given only for firm matches. Clone sizes are given selectively: once, few, many, or a class where the clone is expanded.

d_gene: TRBD1; v_gene: TRBV28; abundance: -; j_gene: TRBJ1-4; len: 15; CDR3aa: CASSLGGLSGGNLFF; CDR3nt: TGTGCCAGCAGTTTGGGGGGTCTGTCAGGGGGAAACCTGTTTTTT
d_gene: -; v_gene: TRBV30; abundance: many; j_gene: TRBJ2-7; len: 13; CDR3aa: CAWSVQLFSEQYF; CDR3nt: TGTGCCTGGAGTGTACAGTTATTCAGTGAGCAGTACTTC
d_gene: -; v_gene: TRBV20-1; abundance: many; j_gene: TRBJ1-5; len: 14; CDR3aa: CSAGRQGSNQPQHF; CDR3nt: TGCAGTGCAGGACGGCAGGGAAGCAATCAGCCCCAGCATTTT
d_gene: TRBD1; v_gene: TRBV29-1; abundance: few; j_gene: TRBJ2-5; len: 13; CDR3aa: CSVRDSTQETQYF; CDR3nt: TGCAGCGTCCGGGACAGTACCCAAGAGACCCAGTACTTC
d_gene: -; v_gene: TRBV2; abundance: many; j_gene: TRBJ2-7; len: 13; CDR3aa: CASMVSGAYEQYF; CDR3nt: TGTGCCAGCATGGTTAGCGGCGCCTACGAGCAGTACTTC
d_gene: TRBD1; v_gene: TRBV24-1; abundance: -; j_gene: TRBJ2-1; len: 14; CDR3aa: CATSESRQGVEQFF; CDR3nt: TGTGCCACCAGTGAGTCTAGACAGGGCGTTGAGCAGTTCTTC
d_gene: -; v_gene: TRBV10-3; abundance: many; j_gene: TRBJ2-7; len: 14; CDR3aa: CAIGRRDDYYEQYF; CDR3nt: TGTGCCATCGGCCGTAGGGACGACTACTACGAGCAGTACTTC
d_gene: -; v_gene: TRBV12-3/TRBV12-4; abundance: few; j_gene: TRBJ2-3; len: 13; CDR3aa: CASRRAWADTQYF; CDR3nt: TGTGCCAGCAGGCGGGCTTGGGCAGATACGCAGTATTTT
d_gene: -; v_gene: TRBV5-1; abundance: many; j_gene: TRBJ1-1; len: 15; CDR3aa: CASSSVSRGNTEAFF; CDR3nt: TGCGCCAGCAGCTCAGTCAGTAGGGGGAACACTGAAGCTTTCTTT
d_gene: -; v_gene: TRBV14; abundance: few; j_gene: TRBJ2-7; len: 12; CDR3aa: CASSFGLSEQYF; CDR3nt: TGTGCCAGCAGCTTCGGACTCAGCGAGCAGTACTTC
d_gene: -; v_gene: TRBV9; abundance: few; j_gene: TRBJ2-2; len: 15; CDR3aa: CASSVELPGTGELFF; CDR3nt: TGTGCCAGCAGCGTAGAGCTTCCAGGGACCGGGGAGCTGTTTTTT
d_gene: -; v_gene: TRBV7-2; abundance: many; j_gene: TRBJ2-7; len: 15; CDR3aa: CASSLEPGPSYEQYF; CDR3nt: TGTGCCAGCAGCTTAGAGCCGGGGCCCTCCTACGAGCAGTACTTC
d_gene: TRBD2; v_gene: TRBV19; abundance: few; j_gene: TRBJ2-1; len: 16; CDR3aa: CASSSQLAVPYNEQFF; CDR3nt: TGTGCCAGTAGTAGTCAACTAGCGGTCCCCTACAATGAGCAGTTCTTC
d_gene: -; v_gene: TRBV30; abundance: many; j_gene: TRBJ2-1; len: 14; CDR3aa: CAWSLDSVDNEQFF; CDR3nt: TGTGCCTGGAGTCTAGACAGCGTTGATAATGAGCAGTTCTTC
d_gene: TRBD1; v_gene: TRBV3-1; abundance: few; j_gene: TRBJ2-7; len: 17; CDR3aa: CASSQAGGLGQGVEQYF; CDR3nt: TGTGCCAGCAGCCAAGCCGGGGGTCTGGGACAGGGGGTCGAGCAGTACTTC
d_gene: -; v_gene: TRBV7-2; abundance: many; j_gene: TRBJ2-5; len: 13; CDR3aa: CASALQEGETQYF; CDR3nt: TGTGCCAGCGCCCTCCAGGAGGGAGAGACCCAGTACTTC
d_gene: TRBD2; v_gene: TRBV7-2; abundance: many; j_gene: TRBJ2-3; len: 14; CDR3aa: CASRLAGGPDTQYF; CDR3nt: TGTGCCAGTCGACTAGCGGGAGGGCCAGATACGCAGTATTTT
d_gene: -; v_gene: TRBV4-1; abundance: many; j_gene: TRBJ2-3; len: 17; CDR3aa: CASSQVLVHAIGDTQYF; CDR3nt: TGCGCCAGCAGCCAAGTCTTGGTCCACGCCATTGGCGATACGCAGTATTTT
d_gene: TRBD1; v_gene: TRBV6-2/TRBV6-3; abundance: -; j_gene: TRBJ2-2; len: 15; CDR3aa: CASSSPTGRTGELFF; CDR3nt: TGTGCCAGCAGTTCACCGACAGGGCGGACCGGGGAGCTGTTTTTT
d_gene: -; v_gene: TRBV7-9; abundance: -; j_gene: TRBJ2-5; len: 13; CDR3aa: CASSWSRQETQYF; CDR3nt: TGTGCCAGCAGCTGGTCACGCCAAGAGACCCAGTACTTC
d_gene: TRBD2; v_gene: TRBV7-3; abundance: -; j_gene: TRBJ2-1; len: 16; CDR3aa: CASSLTLGGRSYEQFF; CDR3nt: TGTGCCAGCAGCTTAACCCTGGGCGGGAGGTCGTATGAGCAGTTCTTC
d_gene: TRBD1; v_gene: TRBV18; abundance: few; j_gene: TRBJ2-3; len: 16; CDR3aa: CASSPRDRISTDTQYF; CDR3nt: TGTGCCAGCTCACCCAGGGACAGGATTAGCACAGATACGCAGTATTTT
d_gene: -; v_gene: TRBV3-1; abundance: -; j_gene: TRBJ1-5; len: 14; CDR3aa: CASSPGPGRQPQHF; CDR3nt: TGTGCCAGCAGCCCGGGGCCCGGGCGTCAGCCCCAGCATTTT
d_gene: TRBD1; v_gene: TRBV28; abundance: few; j_gene: TRBJ1-5; len: 14; CDR3aa: CASRQGAGNQPQHF; CDR3nt: TGTGCCAGCAGGCAGGGGGCTGGGAATCAGCCCCAGCATTTT
d_gene: -; v_gene: TRBV11-2; abundance: -; j_gene: TRBJ2-1; len: 19; CDR3aa: CASSGRASGSRFPYNEQFF; CDR3nt: TGTGCCAGCTCGGGTCGGGCTAGTGGGAGTCGGTTTCCCTACAATGAGCAGTTCTTC
d_gene: TRBD2; v_gene: TRBV28; abundance: many; j_gene: TRBJ2-5; len: 16; CDR3aa: CASSLLGLAGEETQYF; CDR3nt: TGTGCCAGCAGTTTACTCGGCCTAGCGGGGGAAGAGACCCAGTACTTC
d_gene: TRBD1; v_gene: TRBV30; abundance: many; j_gene: TRBJ1-1; len: 12; CDR3aa: CASLTGGTEAFF; CDR3nt: TGTGCCTCACTTACAGGGGGCACTGAAGCTTTCTTT
d_gene: TRBD1; v_gene: TRBV19; abundance: few; j_gene: TRBJ2-2; len: 15; CDR3aa: CAGKGQGVNTGELFF; CDR3nt: TGTGCCGGAAAAGGACAGGGCGTGAACACCGGGGAGCTGTTTTTT
d_gene: TRBD2; v_gene: TRBV6-2/TRBV6-3; abundance: -; j_gene: TRBJ2-4; len: 17; CDR3aa: CASSHRTSGKAKNIQYF; CDR3nt: TGTGCCAGCAGTCACAGGACTAGCGGTAAAGCCAAAAACATTCAGTACTTC
d_gene: -; v_gene: TRBV12-3/TRBV12-4; abundance: many; j_gene: TRBJ2-4; len: 17; CDR3aa: CASSLAGGARAKNIQYF; CDR3nt: TGTGCCAGCAGTTTAGCGGGAGGCGCGAGGGCCAAAAACATTCAGTACTTC
d_gene: -; v_gene: TRBV7-3; abundance: -; j_gene: TRBJ2-3; len: 13; CDR3aa: CASSAGTPDTQYF; CDR3nt: TGTGCCAGCAGCGCCGGGACTCCAGATACGCAGTATTTT
d_gene: -; v_gene: TRBV2; abundance: many; j_gene: TRBJ1-2; len: 14; CDR3aa: CASSEGEANYGYTF; CDR3nt: TGTGCCAGCAGTGAAGGGGAAGCTAACTATGGCTACACCTTC
d_gene: -; v_gene: TRBV28; abundance: -; j_gene: TRBJ2-5; len: 14; CDR3aa: CASSAGRNQETQYF; CDR3nt: TGTGCCAGCAGTGCCGGACGGAACCAAGAGACCCAGTACTTC
d_gene: -; v_gene: TRBV29-1; abundance: once; j_gene: TRBJ2-7; len: 11; CDR3aa: CSFEDLGEQYF; CDR3nt: TGCAGCTTTGAAGACTTGGGGGAGCAGTACTTC
d_gene: TRBD1; v_gene: TRBV5-1; abundance: few; j_gene: TRBJ2-2; len: 17; CDR3aa: CASSPGQGTLAPGELFF; CDR3nt: TGCGCCAGCAGCCCCGGACAGGGAACACTAGCACCCGGGGAGCTGTTTTTT
d_gene: TRBD1; v_gene: TRBV12-3/TRBV12-4; abundance: -; j_gene: TRBJ1-5; len: 16; CDR3aa: CASSYSGQGGGQPQHF; CDR3nt: TGTGCCAGCAGTTACTCCGGACAGGGCGGGGGTCAGCCCCAGCATTTT
d_gene: -; v_gene: TRBV9; abundance: -; j_gene: TRBJ2-1; len: 15; CDR3aa: CASSPAGTLYNEQFF; CDR3nt: TGTGCCAGCAGCCCCGCCGGGACCCTATACAATGAGCAGTTCTTC
d_gene: -; v_gene: TRBV5-1; abundance: many; j_gene: TRBJ2-1; len: 17; CDR3aa: CASSLVGSPAVGNEQFF; CDR3nt: TGCGCCAGCAGCTTGGTAGGTAGCCCCGCGGTAGGAAATGAGCAGTTCTTC
d_gene: TRBD1; v_gene: TRBV28; abundance: many; j_gene: TRBJ1-1; len: 15; CDR3aa: CASSFVGDRTNEAFF; CDR3nt: TGTGCCAGCAGTTTTGTTGGGGACAGGACGAATGAAGCTTTCTTT
d_gene: -; v_gene: TRBV20-1; abundance: -; j_gene: TRBJ1-4; len: 11; CDR3aa: CSGGLREKLFF; CDR3nt: TGCAGTGGGGGGCTCCGGGAAAAACTGTTTTTT
d_gene: TRBD1; v_gene: TRBV25-1; abundance: few; j_gene: TRBJ2-2; len: 14; CDR3aa: CATSYRGATGELFF; CDR3nt: TGTGCCACCTCCTACAGGGGGGCCACCGGGGAGCTGTTTTTT
d_gene: TRBD1; v_gene: TRBV6-2/TRBV6-3; abundance: -; j_gene: TRBJ2-7; len: 14; CDR3aa: CASSGGQGRDEQYF; CDR3nt: TGTGCCAGCAGTGGCGGACAGGGGAGGGACGAGCAGTACTTC
d_gene: -; v_gene: TRBV6-1; abundance: -; j_gene: TRBJ2-3; len: 11; CDR3aa: CASVDGDTQYF; CDR3nt: TGTGCCAGCGTCGACGGAGATACGCAGTATTTT
d_gene: TRBD2; v_gene: TRBV29-1; abundance: many; j_gene: TRBJ2-1; len: 12; CDR3aa: CSAGLADNEQFF; CDR3nt: TGCAGCGCAGGACTAGCGGACAATGAGCAGTTCTTC
d_gene: -; v_gene: TRBV7-8; abundance: many; j_gene: TRBJ2-1; len: 15; CDR3aa: CASSIGGGLRNEQFF; CDR3nt: TGTGCCAGCAGCATAGGAGGGGGACTTCGGAATGAGCAGTTCTTC
d_gene: TRBD2; v_gene: TRBV18; abundance: -; j_gene: TRBJ2-7; len: 16; CDR3aa: CASSPSGTSGSYEQYF; CDR3nt: TGTGCCAGCTCACCATCCGGGACTAGCGGCTCCTACGAGCAGTACTTC
d_gene: -; v_gene: TRBV28; abundance: -; j_gene: TRBJ1-4; len: 15; CDR3aa: CASSLMEATNEKLFF; CDR3nt: TGTGCCAGCAGTTTGATGGAGGCAACTAATGAAAAACTGTTTTTT
d_gene: TRBD2; v_gene: TRBV20-1; abundance: -; j_gene: TRBJ2-3; len: 16; CDR3aa: CSARVLILAGTDTQYF; CDR3nt: TGCAGTGCTAGAGTTCTAATACTAGCGGGGACAGATACGCAGTATTTT
d_gene: TRBD2; v_gene: TRBV14; abundance: few; j_gene: TRBJ2-1; len: 16; CDR3aa: CASSPHTSGTVNEQFF; CDR3nt: TGTGCCAGCAGCCCCCATACTAGCGGGACAGTCAATGAGCAGTTCTTC
d_gene: TRBD2; v_gene: TRBV3-1; abundance: few; j_gene: TRBJ2-1; len: 15; CDR3aa: CASSQELAANNEQFF; CDR3nt: TGTGCCAGCAGCCAAGAACTAGCGGCAAACAATGAGCAGTTCTTC
d_gene: -; v_gene: TRBV7-2; abundance: -; j_gene: TRBJ2-3; len: 21; CDR3aa: CASSFWDLAAAVKTRTDTQYF; CDR3nt: TGTGCCAGCAGCTTTTGGGACTTAGCGGCAGCAGTAAAAACACGCACAGATACGCAGTATTTT
d_gene: -; v_gene: TRBV5-1; abundance: many; j_gene: TRBJ2-7; len: 13; CDR3aa: CASSPEARGEQYF; CDR3nt: TGCGCCAGCAGCCCGGAGGCGAGGGGGGAGCAGTACTTC
d_gene: TRBD2; v_gene: TRBV28; abundance: many; j_gene: TRBJ2-7; len: 16; CDR3aa: CASSDALAGLGYEQYF; CDR3nt: TGTGCCAGCAGCGATGCCTTAGCGGGATTGGGCTACGAGCAGTACTTC
d_gene: TRBD2; v_gene: TRBV24-1; abundance: -; j_gene: TRBJ2-1; len: 16; CDR3aa: CATSDIAGGGGGEQFF; CDR3nt: TGTGCCACCAGTGATATTGCGGGAGGGGGGGGGGGTGAGCAGTTCTTC
d_gene: TRBD2; v_gene: TRBV28; abundance: many; j_gene: TRBJ2-1; len: 15; CDR3aa: CASRASGRGKNEQFF; CDR3nt: TGTGCCAGCAGGGCTAGCGGGAGGGGAAAAAATGAGCAGTTCTTC
d_gene: TRBD2; v_gene: TRBV19; abundance: few; j_gene: TRBJ2-2; len: 14; CDR3aa: CASREWREPGELFF; CDR3nt: TGTGCCAGTAGGGAGTGGCGGGAGCCCGGGGAGCTGTTTTTT
d_gene: TRBD1; v_gene: TRBV5-1; abundance: many; j_gene: TRBJ2-7; len: 14; CDR3aa: CASSVVRGSYEQYF; CDR3nt: TGCGCCAGCAGCGTAGTCAGGGGGTCCTACGAGCAGTACTTC
d_gene: TRBD2; v_gene: TRBV11-2; abundance: many; j_gene: TRBJ2-1; len: 20; CDR3aa: CASSFSATGLAGFPYNEQFF; CDR3nt: TGTGCCAGCAGCTTCTCGGCGACGGGACTAGCGGGATTCCCCTACAATGAGCAGTTCTTC
d_gene: -; v_gene: TRBV30; abundance: -; j_gene: TRBJ2-1; len: 15; CDR3aa: CAWSGSGGEYNEQFF; CDR3nt: TGTGCCTGGAGCGGATCAGGGGGGGAGTACAATGAGCAGTTCTTC